This entry lists 28 T cell receptor beta chains sequenced from one sample in a study of cytomegalovirus exposure and HLA in healthy donors. PCR used 60 Vbeta primers and 13 Jbeta primers. Using immunoSEQ multiplex PCR, the repertoire was profiled, and TCRdb retains in-frame clones only, with some absent. The table includes about 84,000 clones, 63% detected once. Sequencing was performed on PBMCs. The receptors were gathered from a woman aged 40 to 55 in good health and CMV-seropositive.

This chain links TRBV28 with TRBJ1-2, with D possibly TRBD1 on 6 matching bases. Trimming stripped 3 bases from V and 4 bases from J, with 15 bases between. Looked up from germline, CDR1 is MDHEN and CDR2 is SYDVKM. The CDR3 is 15 residues long. In DNA form, the CDR3 reads TGTGCCAGCAGTTTTCAGGGTAGGGGGGGCTATGGCTACACCTTC. Translated, it gives CASSFQGRGGYGYTF.

The chain couples TRBV11-2 to TRBJ1-2, with 7 bases lining up with TRBD1. The trim removed 2 bases at V and 4 bases at J, leaving 7 bases unmatched. This CDR3 has 15 amino acids. In germline, CDR1 is SGHAT, CDR2 FQNNGV. The CDR3 nucleotides read TGTGCCAGCAGCTTATTGGCTGGGACAGTCTATGGCTACACCTTC. Its protein product is CASSLLAGTVYGYTF. Together with reference TRBV11-2 and TRBJ1-2, the CDR3 gives the full variable domain: EAGVAQSPRYKIIEKRQSVAFWCNPISGHATLYWYQQILGQGPKLLIQFQNNGVVDDSQLPKDRFSAERLKGVDSTLKIQPAKLEDSAVYLCASSLLAGTVYGYTFGSGTRLTVV.

The chain carries TRBV5-4 and TRBJ2-1; a weak D match, TRBD2 (5 bases). Trimming removed 4 bases at V and 0 bases at J, with 11 bases between. This CDR3 region has 15 residues. CDR1 is SGHNT, CDR2 YYREEE, per germline (reference sequence). Here the CDR3 reads CASSTSGSSYNEQFF. CDR3 bases: TGTGCCAGCAGCACCAGCGGTAGCTCCTACAATGAGCAGTTCTTC.

This clone was recorded a few times. V usage is TRBV5-1 and J usage is TRBJ2-3, with D possibly matching TRBD2 (6 bases). This CDR3 is built from 14 residues. The germline gives CDR1 SGHRS, CDR2 YFSETQ. V lost 2 bases and J lost 4, with 11 bases in between. CDR3 in DNA: TGCGCCAGCAGCTTCGGAGGGAAAGCAGATACGCAGTATTTT. Translated, it gives CASSFGGKADTQYF. The complete variable domain, with remaining parts taken from reference TRBV5-1 and TRBJ2-3, reads KAGVTQTPRYLIKTRGQQVTLSCSPISGHRSVSWYQQTPGQGLQFLFEYFSETQRNKGNFPGRFSGRQFSNSRSEMNVSTLELGDSALYLCASSFGGKADTQYFGPGTRLTVL.

This chain links TRBV4-1 with TRBJ2-7, with a tentative D call TRBD2 (5 bases). Germline CDR1 and CDR2: MGHRA and YSYEKL. The CDR3 has 15 residues. V was clipped by 1 base and J by 0 bases, with 10 bases between them. Here the CDR3 reads CASSQVSGNSYEQYF. In DNA, the CDR3 is TGCGCCAGCAGCCAAGTTTCCGGGAACTCCTACGAGCAGTACTTC.

This clone appeared once. V and J are TRBV5-1 and TRBJ1-1, with TRBD1 as a possible D gene (6 bases). CDR3 length equals 14 residues. CDR1 and CDR2 from the germline V gene are SGHRS and YFSETQ. V lost 1 base, J lost 5 bases, and 12 bases lay in between. The CDR3 DNA sequence: TGCGCCAGCAGCTTGAGTGGGCAGGGGACTGAAGCTTTCTTT. It is translated as CASSLSGQGTEAFF.

The V gene is TRBV7-2, the J gene TRBJ2-5, with 7 bases matching TRBD1. The J call may not be correct, given that the DNA end is closer to TRBJ2-7. The CDR3 extends over 16 amino acids. Germline assignment: CDR1 SGHTA and CDR2 FQGNSA. The CDR3: CASSIGQVRGPYEQYF. DNA of the CDR3: TGTGCCAGCAGCATAGGACAGGTCAGAGGCCCCTACGAGCAGTACTTC.

This chain joins TRBV27 and TRBJ1-2, with D possibly TRBD1 on 6 matching bases. CDR3 length equals 16 residues. With 7 bases removed from V and 4 bases from J, the gap between germline ends came to 22 bases. CDR1 MNHEY and CDR2 SMNVEV come from the germline V gene (reference sequence). For the CDR3, the DNA is TGTGCCAGCAATGGGATTGACAGGTACCGAGGCTATGGCTACACCTTC. Translated, it gives CASNGIDRYRGYGYTF.

CDR3 coding DNA: TGTGCCTGGAGTGTAACTAGCGAGTGGGCCGTCATGGAGACCCAGTACTTC. Translation gives CAWSVTSEWAVMETQYF. The rearrangement links TRBV30 to TRBJ2-5, with 7 nucleotides matching TRBD2. V lost 0 bases, J lost 5 bases, and 15 bases stayed unmatched. The CDR3 is 17 amino acids. The V gene's germline CDR1 is GTSNPN and CDR2 SVGIG (reference sequence).

The rearrangement uses TRBV5-1 and TRBJ2-3, with a tentative D call TRBD2 (5 bases). V gave up 3 bases and J gave up 6 bases, with 8 bases separating them. The CDR3 is made up of 12 amino acids. Germline lookup yields CDR1 SGHRS and CDR2 YFSETQ. The CDR3 here is CASSSEADTQYF. DNA for the CDR3: TGCGCCAGCAGCTCGGAGGCGGATACGCAGTATTTT.

V gene TRBV11-2 combines with J gene TRBJ2-1; 10 bases fit TRBD2. The CDR3 spans 15 residues. V shed 5 bases, J shed 4 bases, and the junction held 5 bases outside the gene matches. Germline CDR1 and CDR2: SGHAT and FQNNGV. The CDR3 sequence is CASSPGTSVYNEQFF. The CDR3 region has the DNA TGTGCCAGCAGCCCGGGGACTAGCGTATACAATGAGCAGTTCTTC.

This clone was counted a few times. The V gene is TRBV19, the J gene TRBJ1-4; 7 nucleotides match TRBD1. There are 16 residues in the CDR3. The junction had 8 bases not matched to a gene; V was cut back by 7 bases and J by 0 bases. Germline V gives CDR1 LNHDA, CDR2 SQIVND (reference sequence). The CDR3 DNA sequence: TGTGCCAGTATCAGACAGGGAGCAGCAACTAATGAAAAACTGTTTTTT. This sequence encodes CASIRQGAATNEKLFF. Supplemented by reference TRBV19 and TRBJ1-4, the full variable domain reads DGGITQSPKYLFRKEGQNVTLSCEQNLNHDAMYWYRQDPGQGLRLIYYSQIVNDFQKGDIAEGYSVSREKKESFPLTVTSAQKNPTAFYLCASIRQGAATNEKLFFGSGTQLSVL.

V is TRBV6-5 and J is TRBJ1-4; 7 nucleotides line up with TRBD1. The CDR3 runs to 14 residues. Germline CDR1 is MNHEY and CDR2 is SVGAGI. J was trimmed by 10 bases and V by 2 bases; bases with no gene match: 7. CDR3 amino acids: CASSYGTAYGKLFF. The CDR3 DNA reads TGTGCCAGCAGTTACGGGACAGCATATGGAAAACTGTTTTTT.

In its sample, this clone was seen a few times. V usage is TRBV28 and J usage is TRBJ1-4, with 7 nucleotides matching TRBD1. CDR3 size: 15 residues. Germline loops: CDR1 MDHEN, CDR2 SYDVKM. J was trimmed by 3 bases and V by 7 bases; bases with no gene match: 8. CDR3 sequence (DNA): TGTGCCAGCAATTTTGCCGGGACAGCTAATGAAAAACTGTTTTTT. Residues: CASNFAGTANEKLFF.

V usage is TRBV9 and J usage is TRBJ1-3; the match to TRBD1 covers 8 bases. The length of the CDR3 is 15 residues. Germline assignment: CDR1 SGDLS and CDR2 YYNGEE. Losses at the gene ends were 4 bases for V and 0 bases for J; bases not matched to a gene: 3. CDR3 sequence (DNA): TGTGCCAGCAGCCTACAGGGGGTCTCTGGAAACACCATATATTTT. It yields the protein CASSLQGVSGNTIYF.

CDR3 region: CASSFNPSGTGGDTGELFF. The CDR3 nucleotides read TGCGCCAGCAGCTTCAACCCATCCGGGACAGGGGGGGACACCGGGGAGCTGTTTTTT. The chain has TRBV5-1 and TRBJ2-2, with 11 nucleotides matching TRBD1. V lost 2 bases and J lost 3; bases outside the gene matches: 12. Germline V lookup: CDR1 SGHRS, CDR2 YFSETQ. The CDR3 sequence is 19 residues long.

The rearrangement joins TRBV6-6 to TRBJ1-5; 11 bases agree with TRBD1. V lost 7 bases and J lost 2; bases outside the gene matches: 7. The CDR3 has 16 amino acids. CDR1 and CDR2 from the germline V gene are MNHNY and SVGAGI (reference sequence). The CDR3 region is CASIPGQGDRNQPQHF. DNA of the CDR3: TGTGCCAGCATCCCGGGACAGGGGGATCGCAATCAGCCCCAGCATTTT.

J is TRBJ2-5 and V is TRBV5-6; 9 bases are shared with TRBD2. CDR1 is SGHDT and CDR2 is YYEEEE in the germline V gene. The CDR3 covers 16 residues. The junction had 9 bases not matched to a gene; V was cut back by 3 bases and J by 3 bases. The CDR3 sequence: CASSSPRSSGEETQYF. The CDR3 DNA reads TGTGCCAGCAGCTCCCCCCGGTCTAGCGGGGAAGAGACCCAGTACTTC.

This clone was recorded only once. The chain is built from TRBV7-6 and TRBJ2-6; 8 positions agree with TRBD1. Per germline, CDR1 SGHVS and CDR2 FNYEAQ. The CDR3 consists of 18 residues. With V trimmed by 6 bases and J by 0 bases, 10 bases remained unmatched. Here the CDR3 reads CASSIGTGTFSGANVLTF. The CDR3, as DNA: TGTGCCAGCAGTATTGGGACAGGAACCTTCTCTGGGGCCAACGTCCTGACTTTC.

The sample holds one count of this clone. The chain recombines TRBV10-3 with TRBJ1-2; D ambiguous. Trimming removed 0 bases at V and 4 bases at J, with 18 bases between. Looked up from germline, CDR1 is ENHRY and CDR2 is SYGVKD. The CDR3 totals 17 residues. The CDR3 protein is CAISESIPRGMGYGYTF. CDR3 DNA: TGTGCCATCAGTGAGTCGATACCCCGAGGGATGGGCTATGGCTACACCTTC.

This clone showed up just a few times. This chain joins TRBV7-9 and TRBJ2-7, with 7 bases identical to TRBD1. Germline lookup yields CDR1 SEHNR and CDR2 FQNEAQ (reference sequence). The CDR3 has 16 amino acids. The V gene end was trimmed by 3 bases and the J gene end by 2 bases; junction bases not matched to a gene: 10. Written as DNA, the CDR3 is TGTGCCAGCAGCTTCCCAGTGGGGCAGGGGGCCTACGAGCAGTACTTC. Amino acid sequence: CASSFPVGQGAYEQYF.

This rearrangement joins TRBV7-9 to TRBJ2-5; 8 positions match TRBD1. V lost 1 base to trimming and J lost 3 bases; unmatched junction nucleotides: 1. The CDR3 runs 14 residues. Germline values: CDR1 SEHNR, CDR2 FQNEAQ (reference sequence). CDR3 loop: CASSLGQGKETQYF. Here the CDR3 DNA reads TGTGCCAGCAGCTTAGGACAGGGGAAAGAGACCCAGTACTTC. Supplemented by reference TRBV7-9 and TRBJ2-5, the full variable domain reads DTGVSQNPRHKITKRGQNVTFRCDPISEHNRLYWYRQTLGQGPEFLTYFQNEAQLEKSRLLSDRFSAERPKGSFSTLEIQRTEQGDSAMYLCASSLGQGKETQYFGPGTRLLVL.

The rearrangement joins TRBV29-1 to TRBJ1-1, with D hard to call. CDR3 length: 10 residues. Trimming removed 7 bases at V and 2 bases at J, with 5 bases between. Germline V gene lookup returns CDR1 SQVTM and CDR2 ANQGSEA. The CDR3 region has the DNA TGCAGCGCCCTAAACACTGAAGCTTTCTTT. Translated: CSALNTEAFF. The whole variable domain, filled in from reference TRBV29-1 and TRBJ1-1, reads SAVISQKPSRDICQRGTSLTIQCQVDSQVTMMFWYRQQPGQSLTLIATANQGSEATYESGFVIDKFPISRPNLTFSTLTVSNMSPEDSSIYLCSALNTEAFFGQGTRLTVV.

The count of this clone is one. The chain carries TRBV6-1 and TRBJ1-2; D remains unclear. Trimming left V 0 bases short and J 4 bases short, with 3 bases between. In germline, CDR1 is MNHNS, CDR2 SASEGT. The CDR3 length is 12 residues. The CDR3 region has the DNA TGTGCCAGCAGTGAAGCTCGCTATGGCTACACCTTC. Translation: CASSEARYGYTF.

This clone occurred a few times. The chain uses TRBV2 and TRBJ1-5; possible D gene TRBD1, 5 bases. Germline loops: CDR1 SNHLY, CDR2 FYNNEI. V was pared by 6 bases and J by 0 bases, with 15 bases between. The CDR3 is 16 residues long. CDR3 nucleotide sequence: TGTGCCAGCAGGGACATTGTGGGGGGTAGCAATCAGCCCCAGCATTTT. This codes for CASRDIVGGSNQPQHF.

The V and J genes are TRBV18 and TRBJ1-2; TRBD1 matches at 8 bases. CDR3 size: 14 residues. The germline V gene encodes CDR1 KGHSH and CDR2 LQKENI. The ends lost 6 bases at V and 4 bases at J; junction bases unmatched: 7. CDR3 region: CASSPGQGFYGYTF. In nucleotides, the CDR3 is TGTGCCAGCTCCCCCGGACAGGGATTCTATGGCTACACCTTC.

This sequence joins TRBV6-5 and TRBJ1-4; weak D call: TRBD1 (6 bases). The V gene lost 6 bases and the J gene lost 4 bases, with 15 bases spanning the gap. CDR3 length: 15 residues. The germline V gene has CDR1 MNHEY and CDR2 SVGAGI. The CDR3 loop is CASRSKQGYNEKLFF. The CDR3 coding sequence is TGTGCCAGCAGATCAAAGCAGGGGTATAATGAAAAACTGTTTTTT.

V usage is TRBV28 and J usage is TRBJ2-5; 8 nucleotides match TRBD2. This CDR3 region has 18 residues. The germline V gene has CDR1 MDHEN and CDR2 SYDVKM. V shed 3 bases, J shed 0 bases, and the junction held 12 bases outside the gene matches. Here the CDR3 DNA reads TGTGCCAGCAGTTTGCATCCCGGGGGGGACGAGTACCAAGAGACCCAGTACTTC. Its protein is CASSLHPGGDEYQETQYF.